These T cell receptor beta chains were read from a single sample in a study of neurological immune-mediated disorders. TCRdb called the 5' RACE reads again in MiXCR, with one record for every CDR3 protein. The sample lists about 45,000 distinct CDR3 sequences, approximately 15% occurring once. What was sequenced was PBMCs. The receptor set was obtained from a man in his thirties or forties in good health. Both conserved end residues are part of each CDR3. Each record gives: CDR3 protein, CDR3 DNA, J gene, V gene, clone size, D gene. D genes are given only for firm matches. The size field is filled for only some rows; it gives once, few, many or a size class.

CSVENLAGETDTQYF | TGCAGCGTTGAAAACCTAGCGGGAGAAACAGATACGCAGTATTTT | TRBJ2-3 | TRBV29-1 | many | TRBD2
CASRDGGGDTQYF | TGTGCCAGCAGAGATGGGGGAGGAGATACGCAGTATTTT | TRBJ2-3 | TRBV15 | NA | NA
CASSLNRDYGYTF | TGCGCCAGCAGCTTGAACAGGGACTATGGCTACACCTTC | TRBJ1-2 | TRBV5-1 | many | NA
CAGSYSTSASGDTQYF | TGCGCCGGTAGCTACTCGACTAGCGCGAGCGGAGATACGCAGTATTTT | TRBJ2-3 | TRBV5-1 | NA | TRBD2
CSAMEFAREVGDTQYF | TGCAGTGCTATGGAATTCGCGCGGGAGGTCGGAGATACGCAGTATTTT | TRBJ2-3 | TRBV20-1 | many | TRBD2
CASSLVATEAFF | TGTGCCAGCAGCTTGGTGGCAACTGAAGCTTTCTTT | TRBJ1-1 | TRBV7-9 | many | NA
CAISEGQTRPSMNTGELFF | TGTGCCATCAGTGAGGGGCAAACCCGGCCCTCAATGAACACCGGGGAGCTGTTTTTT | TRBJ2-2 | TRBV10-3 | NA | NA
CATRRTGADEQFF | TGTGCCACCAGAAGGACGGGGGCTGATGAGCAGTTCTTC | TRBJ2-1 | TRBV15 | many | NA
CASSYLGLAGVIYNEQFF | TGTGCCAGCAGTTACTTGGGACTAGCGGGAGTAATATACAATGAGCAGTTCTTC | TRBJ2-1 | TRBV6-6 | many | TRBD2
CASRSTGLAGGSSYNEQFF | TGTGCCAGCAGATCGACGGGACTAGCGGGAGGGAGTTCCTACAATGAGCAGTTCTTC | TRBJ2-1 | TRBV28 | many | TRBD2
CATSSSWGGKSYNEQFF | TGTGCCACCAGCAGCTCTTGGGGCGGGAAGTCTTACAATGAGCAGTTCTTC | TRBJ2-1 | TRBV15 | many | NA
CSGVGSTDTQYF | TGCAGCGGTGTCGGGAGTACAGATACGCAGTATTTT | TRBJ2-3 | TRBV29-1 | many | NA
CASGTGGSNTGELFF | TGTGCCAGCGGGACGGGTGGGAGTAACACCGGGGAGCTGTTTTTT | TRBJ2-2 | TRBV12-3/TRBV12-4 | many | NA